This TCR beta chain was documented in a study of blood T cells in healthy people across ages. This clonotype is a singleton in its sample. A second about 6 to 12 cycle PCR used barcoded and J-beta primers. MiXCR was run by TCRdb on the 5' RACE reads, yielding one entry per CDR3 protein. The repertoire has about 830,000 distinct CDR3 sequences, under 80% of them found once; the top ten carry 28%. The receptor was derived from a man aged 25-40 years in good health. Material: blood.

The CDR3 protein is CASSPSLMVGEQYF. The CDR3 bases are TGTGCCAGCAGCCCCTCCCTCATGGTGGGAGAGCAGTACTTC. The chain joins TRBV7-3 to TRBJ2-7; D gene ambiguous. The CDR3 spans 14 residues. Germline V gene sequence: CDR1 SGHTA, CDR2 FQGTGA. Trimming took off 5 bases at V and 7 bases at J, with 18 bases between the two ends.